A single sample is the source of the 19 T cell receptor beta chains below, sequenced in a study of T cells in Graves' hyperthyroidism and ophthalmopathy. There were TCR beta CDR3 regions amplified from RNA transcripts. HTBI primers were employed in a first-round RT-PCR of the TCR CDR3. TCRdb reprocessed the multiplex PCR reads with MiXCR, giving one entry per CDR3 protein. The data show 480,000 or so distinct CDR3 sequences, roughly 45% seen once. Material: peripheral blood or thyroid tissue (not recorded which). The receptors come from an adult woman with Graves' disease, either hyperthyroidism or ophthalmopathy (not recorded which).

This clonotype was found many times. The chain joins TRBV29-1 to TRBJ2-7; weak D call: TRBD1 (5 bases). The CDR3 loop spans 12 amino acids. Trimming took off 7 bases at V and 3 bases at J, with 13 bases between the two ends. CDR1 is SQVTM, CDR2 ANQGSEA, per germline. The CDR3 coding sequence is TGCAGCGGCATGGACACCTACTACGAGCAGTACTTC. Its protein is CSGMDTYYEQYF.

The rearrangement uses TRBV10-2 and TRBJ2-7; D not resolved. In germline, CDR1 is WSHSY, CDR2 SAAADI. V gave up 6 bases and J gave up 2 bases, with 14 bases separating them. This CDR3 comprises 14 residues. The CDR3 nucleotides are TGCGCCAGCAGCCGAAAAGAACCCCCCTACGAGCAGTACTTC. This sequence encodes CASSRKEPPYEQYF.

This clonotype showed up many times. This chain links TRBV29-1 with TRBJ1-4; perhaps TRBD1 as D (5 bases). Trimming pared 2 bases from V and 7 bases from J, leaving 14 bases between. CDR3 length: 14 residues. Germline V lookup: CDR1 SQVTM, CDR2 ANQGSEA. The CDR3 coding sequence is TGCAGCGTTGAACTGGGCAGGGTTGGTGAAAAACTGTTTTTT. The encoded protein is CSVELGRVGEKLFF. Supplemented by reference TRBV29-1 and TRBJ1-4, the full variable domain reads SAVISQKPSRDICQRGTSLTIQCQVDSQVTMMFWYRQQPGQSLTLIATANQGSEATYESGFVIDKFPISRPNLTFSTLTVSNMSPEDSSIYLCSVELGRVGEKLFFGSGTQLSVL.

Ten or more counts support this clonotype. The genes are TRBV14 and TRBJ1-1; D is possibly TRBD1 (6 bases). The CDR3 has 16 amino acids. In germline, CDR1 is SGHDN, CDR2 FVKESK. Trimming stripped 2 bases from V and 0 bases from J, with 13 bases between. CDR3 DNA sequence: TGTGCCAGCAGCCAATCAAGCGCAGGGGTGAACACTGAAGCTTTCTTT. Translating it yields CASSQSSAGVNTEAFF.

Worth noting for this clonotype: A much larger clone is a single base away; this may be a read error. No conserved phenylalanine or tryptophan ends this CDR3, so it is likely a read error. The V and J genes are TRBV20-1 and TRBJ1-1; 7 bases align to TRBD1. Trimming at V came to 1 base and at J to 5 bases, leaving 7 bases not matched to a gene. Germline CDR1 and CDR2: DFQATT and SNEGSKA (reference sequence). The CDR3 runs 14 residues. CDR3 region: CSARADRAGTEAFS. CDR3 DNA: TGCAGTGCTAGAGCCGACAGGGCCGGAACTGAAGCTTTCTCT.

The J gene is TRBJ1-2, the V gene TRBV6-6, with TRBD1 as a possible D gene (6 bases). The CDR3 sequence is 11 residues long. The germline V gene encodes CDR1 MNHNY and CDR2 SVGAGI (reference sequence). V was cut by 10 bases and J by 6 bases, with 12 bases left in between. The CDR3 sequence is CAIREGDGYTF. CDR3 DNA sequence: TGTGCCATCAGGGAGGGGGATGGCTACACCTTC.

The V call is TRBV5-1, the J call TRBJ1-6, with D unresolved. V lost 4 bases to trimming and J lost 5 bases, with 7 bases between them. The CDR3 length is 13 residues. Germline CDR1 reads SGHRS; CDR2 reads YFSETQ. This CDR3 is CASSTTHNSPLHF. CDR3 nucleotide sequence: TGCGCCAGCAGCACCACCCATAATTCACCCCTCCACTTT.

This chain joins TRBV28 and TRBJ2-5; a weak D match, TRBD1 (6 bases). The CDR3 runs to 15 residues. The V gene's germline CDR1 is MDHEN and CDR2 SYDVKM. V lost 5 bases and J 0 bases, leaving 13 bases between the germline ends. DNA of the CDR3: TGTGCCAGCAGTCTAGCCTACAGGGACCAAGAGACCCAGTACTTC. It yields the protein CASSLAYRDQETQYF.

This clonotype was seen more than once but under ten times. A much larger clone lies a single base off, so this may be a read error. The V gene is TRBV29-1, the J gene TRBJ1-1; TRBD1 aligns across 7 bases. CDR3 length: 12 amino acids. Germline values: CDR1 SQVTM, CDR2 ANQGSEA. J lost 1 base, V lost 8 bases, and 4 bases had no gene match. The CDR3 DNA sequence: TGCAGCACTGACAGGGAGAACACTGAAGCTTTCTTT. The encoded protein is CSTDRENTEAFF.

The sample holds many counts of this clonotype. The chain uses TRBV20-1 and TRBJ1-2, with D maybe TRBD1 (5 bases). The germline CDR1 and CDR2 sequences are DFQATT and SNEGSKA (reference sequence). Trimming shortened V by 0 bases and J by 6 bases, and 20 bases separated the two germline ends. The CDR3 contains 16 residues. The CDR3 loop is CSARDRETTGDDGYTF. Written as DNA, the CDR3 is TGCAGTGCTAGAGACCGGGAGACCACCGGGGACGATGGCTACACCTTC.

This clonotype has a count of ten or more. The chain recombines TRBV3-1 with TRBJ1-2; D gene uncertain. Deletions cut 1 base from V and 3 bases from J, with 15 bases between. This CDR3 is built from 16 residues. The germline gives CDR1 LGHDT, CDR2 YNNKEL (reference sequence). The CDR3 loop is CASSQGGGRQYYGYTF. The CDR3, as DNA: TGTGCCAGCAGCCAAGGGGGAGGCCGCCAATACTATGGCTACACCTTC.

A note on this clonotype: Since a much larger clone is just one base distant, this may be a read error. The V call is TRBV28, the J call TRBJ1-5; D unclear. This CDR3 comprises 14 residues. Germline lookup yields CDR1 MDHEN and CDR2 SYDVKM. CDR3 residues: CASRPHRINQPRHF. DNA for the CDR3: TGTGCCAGCAGGCCACATAGGATCAATCAGCCCCGGCATTTT.

The chain couples TRBV2 to TRBJ1-5; no reliable D call. Germline CDR1 reads SNHLY; CDR2 reads FYNNEI. V dropped 6 bases and J dropped 0 bases, with 12 bases sitting between them. This CDR3 is 15 amino acids long. CDR3 in amino acids: CASRPFGSSNQPQHF. CDR3 coding DNA: TGTGCCAGCAGGCCGTTTGGCAGTAGCAATCAGCCCCAGCATTTT.

This clonotype was counted many times. This sequence joins TRBV12-3 or TRBV12-4 and TRBJ2-7, with 10 nucleotides matching TRBD2. The CDR3 has 15 residues. After removal of 5 bases from V and 3 bases from J, the junction contained 7 bases not matched to a gene. CDR3 nucleotide sequence: TGTGCCAGCAGTCTGGAGCGGGAGGGAAACTACGAGCAGTACTTC. This sequence encodes CASSLEREGNYEQYF.

This clonotype was recorded many times. This rearrangement joins TRBV2 to TRBJ1-1; 8 bases match TRBD1. The V gene end was trimmed by 5 bases and the J gene end by 4 bases; junction bases not matched to a gene: 3. From germline, CDR1 is SNHLY and CDR2 FYNNEI. This CDR3 is built from 13 residues. CDR3 DNA sequence: TGTGCCAGCAGTCGACAGGGGCTCACTGAAGCTTTCTTT. Amino acid sequence: CASSRQGLTEAFF.

This clonotype was recorded at least ten times. The chain recombines TRBV20-1 with TRBJ2-5; the match to TRBD1 covers 7 bases. V lost 2 bases to trimming and J lost 5 bases; unmatched junction nucleotides: 5. Germline values: CDR1 DFQATT, CDR2 SNEGSKA (reference sequence). The CDR3 spans 13 residues. The CDR3 DNA reads TGCAGTGCTAGAAAAGGACAGGAGGAGACCCAGTACTTC. It codes for CSARKGQEETQYF.

This clonotype was observed at least ten times. The chain recombines TRBV6-2 or TRBV6-3 with TRBJ1-5; D is uncertain. Trimming removed 7 bases from V and 3 bases from J, with 10 bases in between. CDR3 length: 13 amino acids. Germline CDR1 is MNHEY and CDR2 is SVGEGT. CDR3 amino acids: CASNNDNNQPQHF. CDR3 DNA sequence: TGTGCCAGCAATAATGACAACAATCAGCCCCAGCATTTT.

The sample holds a few counts of this clonotype. CDR3 loop: CASSATGVEQYF. In nucleotides, the CDR3 is TGTGCCAGCAGCGCGACGGGGGTTGAGCAGTACTTC. The chain links TRBV7-9 to TRBJ2-7, with a possible D match to TRBD2 (6 bases). The ends were cut back, 5 bases at V and 7 bases at J, with 12 bases in the middle. CDR1 and CDR2 from the germline V gene are SEHNR and FQNEAQ (reference sequence). CDR3 length equals 12 residues.

This clonotype occurred a few times. The CDR3 sequence is CASRDGPTYEQYF. The CDR3 DNA sequence: TGTGCCAGCCGGGACGGTCCAACCTACGAGCAGTACTTC. This rearrangement joins TRBV12-3 or TRBV12-4 to TRBJ2-7, with D tentatively TRBD1 or TRBD2 (5 bases each). The ends were cut back, 8 bases at V and 2 bases at J, with 13 bases in the middle. CDR3 size: 13 residues.